The rows below give T cell receptor beta chains drawn from one sample of a study of cytomegalovirus exposure and HLA in healthy donors. Using immunoSEQ multiplex PCR, the repertoire was profiled, and TCRdb retains in-frame clones only, with some absent. The sample has 60,000 or so clones, about 95% seen once; the top ten hold approximately 2.1%. Material: PBMCs. Source of these receptors: a man between 18 and 29 years old in good health and CMV-seronegative. Both conserved end residues are part of each CDR3. The D gene is left open where the match is weak. A row's size may be missing; if present it is once, few, many or a size class.

j_call: TRBJ2-2; v_call: TRBV25-1; d_call: .; clone_size: .; cdr3_nt: TGTGCCAGCAGTGGGGCAGGCACCGGGGAGCTGTTTTTT; cdr3_aa: CASSGAGTGELFF
j_call: TRBJ1-5; v_call: TRBV9; d_call: TRBD1; clone_size: .; cdr3_nt: TGTGCCAGCAGCGTCTCCGGGACAGGGGATCAGCCCCAGCATTTT; cdr3_aa: CASSVSGTGDQPQHF
j_call: TRBJ2-2; v_call: TRBV28; d_call: .; clone_size: .; cdr3_nt: TGTGCCAGCAACATAGGGGGGGCGCGGGGTTCCGGGGAGCTGTTTTTT; cdr3_aa: CASNIGGARGSGELFF
j_call: TRBJ2-4; v_call: TRBV5-1; d_call: .; clone_size: .; cdr3_nt: TGCGCCAGCAGCCCAGGGCCGATGCAAAACATTCAGTACTTC; cdr3_aa: CASSPGPMQNIQYF
j_call: TRBJ2-7; v_call: TRBV28; d_call: .; clone_size: .; cdr3_nt: TGTGCCAGCAGTTTATCCTTAAGGGCGGGACTCATTCACTCCTACGAGCAGTACTTC; cdr3_aa: CASSLSLRAGLIHSYEQYF
j_call: TRBJ2-5; v_call: TRBV6-5; d_call: .; clone_size: .; cdr3_nt: TGTGCCAGCAGTTCCACAGGGGAGACCCAGTACTTC; cdr3_aa: CASSSTGETQYF
j_call: TRBJ2-5; v_call: TRBV7-2; d_call: TRBD1; clone_size: once; cdr3_nt: TGTGCCAGCAGCCCTCCCCAGGGGGCGCGAGAGACCCAGTACTTC; cdr3_aa: CASSPPQGARETQYF
j_call: TRBJ2-5; v_call: TRBV2; d_call: TRBD1; clone_size: .; cdr3_nt: TGTGCCAGCAGTCCCCGGGACAGGGTTGAAGAGACCCAGTACTTC; cdr3_aa: CASSPRDRVEETQYF
j_call: TRBJ1-1; v_call: TRBV29-1; d_call: .; clone_size: .; cdr3_nt: TGCAGCGTTGAAGAACGCCAGGGGCGTAGTACTGAAGCTTTCTTT; cdr3_aa: CSVEERQGRSTEAFF
j_call: TRBJ2-7; v_call: TRBV6-1; d_call: .; clone_size: .; cdr3_nt: TGTGCCAGCAGCAGAAACTACGAGCAGTACTTC; cdr3_aa: CASSRNYEQYF
j_call: TRBJ2-7; v_call: TRBV5-1; d_call: TRBD2; clone_size: .; cdr3_nt: TGCGCCAGCAGCTTGGGGCTAGCGGGGAGATACGAGCAGTACTTC; cdr3_aa: CASSLGLAGRYEQYF
j_call: TRBJ2-7; v_call: TRBV15; d_call: .; clone_size: .; cdr3_nt: TGTGCCACCAGCAGAGATTTCGAGGGGGCCTACGAGCAGTACTTC; cdr3_aa: CATSRDFEGAYEQYF
j_call: TRBJ2-1; v_call: TRBV5-1; d_call: TRBD2; clone_size: .; cdr3_nt: TGCGCCAGCAGTCGCTCTAGCGGGCATCTTCAGGATGAGCAGTTCTTC; cdr3_aa: CASSRSSGHLQDEQFF
j_call: TRBJ1-4; v_call: TRBV28; d_call: .; clone_size: .; cdr3_nt: TGTGCCAGCAGTCCGATCGGGACTCATGAAAAACTGTTTTTT; cdr3_aa: CASSPIGTHEKLFF
j_call: TRBJ2-3; v_call: TRBV6-5; d_call: TRBD1; clone_size: .; cdr3_nt: TGTGCCAGCAGCAGCGACAGGGATCCCCCGGATACGCAGTATTTT; cdr3_aa: CASSSDRDPPDTQYF
j_call: TRBJ1-1; v_call: TRBV6-5; d_call: .; clone_size: .; cdr3_nt: TGTGCCAGCAGATTGACACAGTTCATGAACACTGAAGCTTTCTTT; cdr3_aa: CASRLTQFMNTEAFF
j_call: TRBJ1-1; v_call: TRBV28; d_call: TRBD1; clone_size: .; cdr3_nt: TGTGCCAGCAGATACCGGGACAGGGGGTCTGAAGCTTTCTTT; cdr3_aa: CASRYRDRGSEAFF
j_call: TRBJ1-1; v_call: TRBV7-2; d_call: .; clone_size: once; cdr3_nt: TGTGCCAGCAGCCAGTCCACAGGGACGGCTTTCTTT; cdr3_aa: CASSQSTGTAFF
j_call: TRBJ1-1; v_call: TRBV30; d_call: .; clone_size: .; cdr3_nt: TGTGCCTGGAGTGTCGGACAAGTGAACACTGAAGCTTTCTTT; cdr3_aa: CAWSVGQVNTEAFF
j_call: TRBJ1-2; v_call: TRBV18; d_call: .; clone_size: .; cdr3_nt: TGTGCCAGCTCACCGGGCGGGGGCATTTTTCAAGGCTACACCTTC; cdr3_aa: CASSPGGGIFQGYTF
j_call: TRBJ2-1; v_call: TRBV5-1; d_call: .; clone_size: .; cdr3_nt: TGCGCCAGCAGCTTGGAAGGAGGGACTGAGCAGTTCTTC; cdr3_aa: CASSLEGGTEQFF
j_call: TRBJ1-5; v_call: TRBV27; d_call: .; clone_size: .; cdr3_nt: TGTGCCAGCAGTTTCCTGTGGAAGAGGAGCAATCAGCCCCAGCATTTT; cdr3_aa: CASSFLWKRSNQPQHF
j_call: TRBJ2-3; v_call: TRBV4-3; d_call: TRBD2; clone_size: .; cdr3_nt: TGCGCCAGCAGCCAAGGGACTAGCGGTCTCACAGATACGCAGTATTTT; cdr3_aa: CASSQGTSGLTDTQYF
j_call: TRBJ1-3; v_call: TRBV28; d_call: TRBD1; clone_size: once; cdr3_nt: TGTGCCAGCAGTTTGTCGACAGGGACTGGAAACACCATATATTTT; cdr3_aa: CASSLSTGTGNTIYF
j_call: TRBJ2-3; v_call: TRBV2; d_call: .; clone_size: .; cdr3_nt: TGTGCCAGCAGGGGACTGTTCATGGGCACAGATACGCAGTATTTT; cdr3_aa: CASRGLFMGTDTQYF
j_call: TRBJ2-1; v_call: TRBV6-5; d_call: .; clone_size: .; cdr3_nt: TGTGCCAGCCTTAACTCGGACAGCAATGAGCAGTTCTTC; cdr3_aa: CASLNSDSNEQFF
j_call: TRBJ2-7; v_call: TRBV7-8; d_call: .; clone_size: .; cdr3_nt: TGTGCCAGCAGCTTAGCAACTAGTCTCTCCTACGAGCAGTACTTC; cdr3_aa: CASSLATSLSYEQYF
j_call: TRBJ1-2; v_call: TRBV30; d_call: .; clone_size: .; cdr3_nt: TGTGCCTGGACTAATCGGGGAAGCAACTATGGCTACACCTTC; cdr3_aa: CAWTNRGSNYGYTF
j_call: TRBJ2-7; v_call: TRBV6-1; d_call: TRBD2; clone_size: .; cdr3_nt: TGTGCCAGCCTGGAAGCGGGAGGGCCTCATTACGAGCAGTACTTC; cdr3_aa: CASLEAGGPHYEQYF
j_call: TRBJ2-7; v_call: TRBV7-9; d_call: .; clone_size: .; cdr3_nt: TGTGCCAGCAGCCTCGTCTACGAGCAGTACTTC; cdr3_aa: CASSLVYEQYF